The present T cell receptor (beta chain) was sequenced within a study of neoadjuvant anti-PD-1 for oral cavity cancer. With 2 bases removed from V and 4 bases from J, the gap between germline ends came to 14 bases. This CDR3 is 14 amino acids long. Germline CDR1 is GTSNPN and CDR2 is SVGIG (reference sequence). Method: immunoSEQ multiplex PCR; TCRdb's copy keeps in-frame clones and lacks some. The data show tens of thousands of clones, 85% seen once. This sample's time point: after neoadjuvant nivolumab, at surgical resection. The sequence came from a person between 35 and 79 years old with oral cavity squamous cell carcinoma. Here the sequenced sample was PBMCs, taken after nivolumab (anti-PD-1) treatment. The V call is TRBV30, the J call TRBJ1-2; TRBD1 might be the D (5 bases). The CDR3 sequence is CAWSPQGSGYGYTF. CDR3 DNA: TGTGCCTGGAGTCCGCAGGGAAGTGGCTATGGCTACACCTTC.